A selection of T cell receptor beta chains follows, all from one sample in a study of CD8 T cells in ankylosing spondylitis. TCRdb reprocessed the 5' RACE reads via MiXCR and lists one record per CDR3 protein. Of about 160,000 distinct CDR3 sequences in the sample, around 43% were seen once. The specimen was synovial fluid, either unsorted or a sorted T cell fraction (not recorded which). These receptor sequences come from a male donor with ankylosing spondylitis. Each CDR3 is given with its conserved first and last residue. D genes are given only for firm matches. Size tells how often a clone was seen (once, few, many) or the class of an expanded clone, and some rows leave it out.

>few|-|TRBJ2-1|TRBV7-3
CASSFRGALNEQFF
TGTGCCAGCAGCTTCCGGGGGGCCCTCAATGAGCAGTTCTTC
>-|TRBD1|TRBJ1-1|TRBV12-3/TRBV12-4
CASSPRTGWMNTEAFF
TGTGCCAGCAGTCCGAGGACAGGGTGGATGAACACTGAAGCTTTCTTT
>-|-|TRBJ2-7|TRBV16
CASSQYGLNYEQYF
TGTGCCAGCAGCCAATACGGCCTCAACTACGAGCAGTACTTC
>-|-|TRBJ1-5|TRBV4-2
CASSQTVRDQPQHF
TGTGCCAGCAGCCAAACTGTAAGGGATCAGCCCCAGCATTTT
>many|-|TRBJ2-2|TRBV6-4
CASSETGTGELFF
TGTGCCAGCAGTGAAACGGGGACCGGGGAGCTGTTTTTT
>-|-|TRBJ2-7|TRBV12-3/TRBV12-4
CASSLSLRVHEQYF
TGTGCCAGCAGTTTGTCCCTCAGGGTCCACGAGCAGTACTTC
>-|-|TRBJ1-5|TRBV7-9
CASSKGEGKDQPQHF
TGTGCCAGCAGCAAAGGAGAGGGAAAGGATCAGCCCCAGCATTTT
>many|TRBD2|TRBJ2-1|TRBV6-1
CASSDGGGGYNEQFF
TGTGCCAGCAGTGATGGCGGGGGGGGTTACAATGAGCAGTTCTTC
>-|-|TRBJ2-1|TRBV18
CASSSSGQYNEQFF
TGTGCCAGCTCATCCTCAGGACAGTACAATGAGCAGTTCTTC
>-|-|TRBJ2-7|TRBV28
CASSPKDPTYEQYF
TGTGCCAGCAGTCCGAAAGACCCCACCTACGAGCAGTACTTC
>-|-|TRBJ2-3|TRBV28
CASSLTRGDSTDTQYF
TGTGCCAGCAGTTTGACCAGGGGTGATAGCACAGATACGCAGTATTTT
>-|-|TRBJ2-4|TRBV7-2
CASTTSSRGQNIQYF
TGTGCCAGCACCACCTCGTCCAGGGGTCAAAACATTCAGTACTTC
>few|-|TRBJ2-3|TRBV12-3/TRBV12-4
CASRPPLEGDTDTQYF
TGTGCCAGCAGACCCCCCCTGGAGGGGGACACAGATACGCAGTATTTT
>-|-|TRBJ2-1|TRBV7-3
CASSFGGANEQFF
TGTGCCAGCAGCTTTGGAGGGGCTAATGAGCAGTTCTTC
>once|TRBD1|TRBJ2-5|TRBV5-1
CASSFGTVYQETQYF
TGCGCCAGCAGCTTCGGGACAGTGTACCAAGAGACCCAGTACTTC
>many|TRBD2|TRBJ2-7|TRBV11-1
CASSFSGGDILTSPYEQYF
TGTGCCAGCAGCTTTAGCGGGGGCGATATATTAACTAGCCCCTACGAGCAGTACTTC
>-|-|TRBJ2-7|TRBV12-3/TRBV12-4
CASSTQGLSYEQYF
TGTGCCAGCAGCACCCAGGGCCTCTCCTACGAGCAGTACTTC
>-|TRBD1|TRBJ2-5|TRBV4-1
CASSQEEDRAQETQYF
TGCGCCAGCAGCCAAGAAGAGGACAGGGCGCAAGAGACCCAGTACTTC
>-|TRBD1|TRBJ1-5|TRBV4-1
CASSQDGPDRGNSNQPQHF
TGCGCCAGCAGCCAAGATGGCCCCGACAGGGGAAATAGCAATCAGCCCCAGCATTTT
>many|-|TRBJ1-3|TRBV12-3/TRBV12-4
CASSSWQGNTIYF
TGTGCCAGCAGTTCCTGGCAGGGAAACACCATATATTTT
>few|-|TRBJ2-7|TRBV5-1
CASSLLFWGSYEQYF
TGCGCCAGCAGCTTGCTTTTCTGGGGCTCCTACGAGCAGTACTTC
>few|TRBD2|TRBJ2-1|TRBV6-2/TRBV6-3
CASSLGLAPYNEQFF
TGTGCCAGCAGCCTGGGACTAGCGCCCTACAATGAGCAGTTCTTC
>many|-|TRBJ1-1|TRBV3-1
CASSWGGNTEAFF
TGTGCCAGCAGCTGGGGGGGGAACACTGAAGCTTTCTTT
>few|-|TRBJ2-7|TRBV5-6
CASSPGVRGYEQYF
TGTGCCAGCAGCCCCGGGGTCCGCGGCTACGAGCAGTACTTC
>-|TRBD1|TRBJ2-5|TRBV7-2
CASSPTGTGGAETQYF
TGTGCCAGCAGCCCAACCGGGACAGGGGGCGCGGAGACCCAGTACTTC
>-|TRBD1|TRBJ2-3|TRBV20-1
CSATALDRGAGGGPPDTQYF
TGCAGTGCTACGGCCCTGGACAGGGGCGCTGGGGGGGGCCCCCCAGATACGCAGTATTTT
>-|TRBD2|TRBJ2-2|TRBV5-1
CASSLEGTSGRLGELFF
TGCGCCAGCAGCCTCGAGGGTACTAGCGGCCGCCTCGGGGAGCTGTTTTTT
>-|-|TRBJ1-5|TRBV21-1
CASSPGDGQPQHF
TGTGCCAGCAGCCCGGGGGATGGACAGCCCCAGCATTTT
>-|-|TRBJ2-3|TRBV15
CATSRHGVGTIDTQYF
TGTGCCACCAGCAGACATGGAGTTGGGACCATAGATACGCAGTATTTT
>-|-|TRBJ2-5|TRBV9
CASSVAPRPGVVSETQYF
TGTGCCAGCAGCGTAGCTCCCCGGCCAGGGGTTGTCAGCGAGACCCAGTACTTC
>-|-|TRBJ2-1|TRBV29-1
CSVPRSSYNEQFF
TGCAGCGTCCCCAGGAGCTCCTACAATGAGCAGTTCTTC
>once|TRBD1|TRBJ1-6|TRBV18
CASSLRQGANSPLHF
TGTGCCAGCTCACTACGACAGGGGGCGAATTCACCCCTCCACTTT
>once|TRBD2|TRBJ2-3|TRBV13
CASSSHLMRGSDTQYF
TGTGCCAGCAGCTCCCACCTTATGCGGGGGTCAGATACGCAGTATTTT
>once|-|TRBJ1-2|TRBV7-8
CASSLDGPGPYGYTF
TGTGCCAGCAGCTTAGATGGCCCAGGGCCCTATGGCTACACCTTC
>-|TRBD2|TRBJ2-1|TRBV12-3/TRBV12-4
CASSFMVLGGGSIYNEQFF
TGTGCCAGCAGTTTTATGGTCCTTGGCGGGGGGTCGATCTACAATGAGCAGTTCTTC
>-|TRBD2|TRBJ2-1|TRBV28
CASSGILLAGWDEQFF
TGTGCCAGCAGTGGAATCCTTCTAGCGGGATGGGATGAGCAGTTCTTC
>-|TRBD2|TRBJ2-5|TRBV2
CASSWTSGRAETQYF
TGTGCCAGCAGTTGGACTAGCGGGAGGGCAGAGACCCAGTACTTC
>-|TRBD2|TRBJ2-2|TRBV20-1
CSAPEGTSGVNTGELFF
TGCAGTGCGCCCGAAGGGACTAGCGGAGTGAACACCGGGGAGCTGTTTTTT
>-|-|TRBJ2-7|TRBV12-3/TRBV12-4
CASSLGNSHEQYF
TGTGCCAGCAGTTTAGGAAACTCCCACGAGCAGTACTTC
>-|-|TRBJ2-1|TRBV21-1
CASSKDSRRFDRLSTHEQFF
TGTGCCAGCAGCAAAGATTCCAGAAGGTTCGACAGGTTGAGCACGCATGAGCAGTTCTTC
>many|-|TRBJ1-6|TRBV15
CATSRPGQGENHQTDSPLHF
TGTGCCACCAGCAGACCAGGGCAGGGCGAAAATCACCAGACAGATTCACCCCTCCACTTT
>-|TRBD1|TRBJ2-2|TRBV4-3
CASSAGTANTGELFF
TGCGCCAGCAGCGCCGGGACAGCGAACACCGGGGAGCTGTTTTTT
>few|-|TRBJ1-2|TRBV28
CASSLYPYGYTF
TGTGCCAGCAGTTTGTATCCCTATGGCTACACCTTC
>-|-|TRBJ2-2|TRBV6-1
CASSEAEVTGELFF
TGTGCCAGCAGTGAAGCGGAAGTCACCGGGGAGCTGTTTTTT
>few|-|TRBJ2-3|TRBV11-2
CASSFTKPSTDTQYF
TGTGCCAGCAGCTTTACGAAACCTAGCACAGATACGCAGTATTTT
>once|-|TRBJ2-7|TRBV11-2
CASSRNSNPREQYF
TGTGCCAGCAGCCGTAATAGCAACCCCCGCGAGCAGTACTTC
>-|-|TRBJ2-5|TRBV11-2
CASSGTYNQETQYF
TGTGCCAGCAGCGGGACTTATAACCAAGAGACCCAGTACTTC
>few|TRBD2|TRBJ2-1|TRBV5-5
CASSLEGLAQSSYNEQFF
TGTGCCAGCAGCTTGGAGGGACTAGCGCAGAGCTCCTACAATGAGCAGTTCTTC
>medium-sized|TRBD2|TRBJ2-2|TRBV29-1
CSVESSGGQINTGELFF
TGCAGCGTTGAGTCTAGCGGGGGCCAAATAAACACCGGGGAGCTGTTTTTT